This T cell receptor (beta chain) was recorded in a study of PD-1 blockade in mismatch repair-deficient tumors (dated by TCRdb to between 2016 and 2019). About the full investigation: The trial enrolled 86 consecutive patients with 12 mismatch repair-deficient cancer types between September 2013 and 2016, all previously treated and progressing. Deep sequencing of TCR CDR3 regions was used to track tumor-associated T cell clones in peripheral blood of patients responding to PD-1 blockade.

What the authors observed across the whole study: Clones residing in the tumor, which were often undetectable in blood before treatment, expanded quickly after pembrolizumab and then contracted, generally before radiologic responses.

For every enrolled patient, mismatch repair deficiency was confirmed by either polymerase chain reaction or immunohistochemistry. A few patients who responded to pembrolizumab therapy underwent TCR sequencing. Pembrolizumab PD-1 blockade was prospectively tested in advanced mismatch repair-deficient cancers, regardless of tissue of origin, in the phase II trial. Peripheral blood T cell samples were gathered serially, both before PD-1 blockade started and at multiple time points afterward. Blood sampling times were expressed in weeks after the first pembrolizumab dose. Remarks on this clone: It lacks a known antigen. Nothing much larger sits one base from this clone, and base qualities are not available.

The library was produced with the immunoSEQ multiplex PCR assay. The clones in this table, taken by TCRdb from immuneACCESS, are in-frame only. Not every clone is retained; where verified, under half of the shortfall comes from an unresolved V gene, and the cause of the rest is unknown. This sample holds about 110,000 clones; about 80% were observed only once. Clones ranked in the top ten supply approximately 5% of the sample. Based on the germline V gene, the CDR1 and CDR2 sequences are LGHNA and YNFKEQ. V lost 0 bases and J lost 9 bases; the stretch between them is 17 bases long. Spanning cysteine to phenylalanine, the CDR3 consists of 15 amino acids. Only CDR3 DNA is held: 45 bases, read in frame from base 1.

The V and J genes are TRBV4-2 and TRBJ1-2, with TRBD1 as a weak D call on 6 bases. The receptor was derived from an adult with mismatch repair-deficient cancer. Source: peripheral blood, taken 60 weeks after starting pembrolizumab. The CDR3 protein sequence reads: CASSQEPQGTLSYTF. The nucleotide sequence reads TGTGCCAGCAGCCAAGAGCCACAGGGCACCCTTAGCTACACCTTC.